Below are 23 T cell receptor beta chains sequenced from a single sample in a study of neurological immune-mediated disorders. TCRdb passed the 5' RACE reads through MiXCR, listing each CDR3 protein once. Among fewer than 40,000 distinct CDR3 sequences, approximately 13% were seen once, and the ten largest hold about 2.5%. Time point denoted: longitudinal time-point 2. The sequenced material came from PBMCs. All receptors come from a woman aged 40-49 years in good health.

With respect to this clonotype: A read error may account for a junction end that differs from germline. The rearrangement links TRBV10-1 to TRBJ2-7, with no clear D. The length of the CDR3 is 15 residues. In germline, CDR1 is WNHNN, CDR2 SYGVQD (reference sequence). Here the CDR3 reads CASSDQTVSSYEQYF. CDR3 nucleotide sequence: TGCGCCAGCAGTGACCAGACTGTCTCCTCCTACGAACAGTACTTC.

This clonotype was detected ten times or more. The chain combines TRBV4-1 with TRBJ2-3; TRBD2 aligns across 8 bases. This CDR3 is built from 16 residues. Trimming removed 0 bases from V and 6 bases from J; junction bases left unmatched: 8. CDR1 is MGHRA, CDR2 YSYEKL, per germline. The CDR3 bases are TGCGCCAGCAGCCAAGATCACGGGGGGGGCGTCGATACGCAGTATTTT. It yields the protein CASSQDHGGGVDTQYF.

This clonotype was counted many times. The gene calls are TRBV20-1 and TRBJ2-3; 7 bases align to TRBD2. The germline V gene has CDR1 DFQATT and CDR2 SNEGSKA (reference sequence). J lost 0 bases, V lost 4 bases, and 13 bases had no gene match. CDR3 length: 17 residues. The CDR3 reads CSATGLVVGTSTDTQYF. CDR3 DNA: TGCAGTGCTACCGGACTAGTAGTGGGTACCAGCACAGATACGCAGTATTTT.

This clonotype came up many times. The chain employs TRBV5-1 and TRBJ1-2; D unresolved. The CDR3 consists of 13 residues. CDR1 and CDR2 (germline): SGHRS, YFSETQ. Trimming cost V 0 bases and J 3 bases, with 6 bases left between them. The CDR3 spells CASSLVPYYGYTF. In nucleotides, the CDR3 is TGCGCCAGCAGCTTGGTACCGTACTATGGCTACACCTTC. Complete variable domain (other parts from reference TRBV5-1 and TRBJ1-2): KAGVTQTPRYLIKTRGQQVTLSCSPISGHRSVSWYQQTPGQGLQFLFEYFSETQRNKGNFPGRFSGRQFSNSRSEMNVSTLELGDSALYLCASSLVPYYGYTFGSGTRLTVV.

This clonotype came up many times. This chain joins TRBV7-2 and TRBJ2-2; 8 bases are shared with TRBD2. Germline V gene lookup returns CDR1 SGHTA and CDR2 FQGNSA. V lost 5 bases, J lost 6 bases, and 8 bases stayed unmatched. The CDR3 sequence is 15 residues long. This CDR3 is CASSPGLVSAGELFF. CDR3 coding DNA: TGTGCCAGCAGCCCGGGACTAGTCTCGGCCGGGGAGCTGTTTTTT.

Ten or more counts support this clonotype. This rearrangement joins TRBV7-6 to TRBJ1-3; the match to TRBD1 covers 11 bases. This CDR3 comprises 16 residues. Germline CDR1 is SGHVS and CDR2 is FNYEAQ. V gave up 5 bases and J gave up 2 bases; unmatched junction bases: 5. The CDR3 nucleotides are TGTGCCAGCAGCCTCGGACAGGGGGCGGCTGGAAACACCATATATTTT. Its translation is CASSLGQGAAGNTIYF.

In its sample, this clonotype was seen many times. The chain carries TRBV18 and TRBJ2-5, with TRBD1 matching 9 bases. The CDR3 totals 15 residues. J lost 5 bases, V lost 3 bases, and 7 bases had no gene match. Germline lookup yields CDR1 KGHSH and CDR2 LQKENI. CDR3 sequence (DNA): TGTGCCAGCTCACCGACGGGACAGGGCGGGGAGACCCAGTACTTC. It yields the protein CASSPTGQGGETQYF.

This clonotype was seen at least ten times. This chain uses TRBV7-2 with TRBJ1-4; tentative D call: TRBD1 (5 bases). Germline-derived CDR1 and CDR2 are SGHTA and FQGNSA. V shed 0 bases and J shed 6 bases, with 14 bases lying between them. The CDR3 is made up of 16 amino acids. Here the CDR3 DNA reads TGTGCCAGCAGCTTAGCCCAGGGACTTTTGGATGAAAAACTGTTTTTT. Translation: CASSLAQGLLDEKLFF.

In nucleotides, the CDR3 is TGTGCCAGCAGGGGAACGGCCACAGATACGCAGTATTTT. It codes for CASRGTATDTQYF. The chain combines TRBV12-3 or TRBV12-4 with TRBJ2-3; no reliable D call. This CDR3 has 13 amino acids. Trimming removed 6 bases at V and 2 bases at J, with 9 bases between.

This clonotype was seen repeatedly, ten times or more. The chain uses TRBV25-1 and TRBJ2-1, with a weak D call TRBD2 (5 bases). Germline loops: CDR1 MGHDK, CDR2 SYGVNS. Trimming removed 8 bases from V and 2 bases from J, with 13 bases in between. This CDR3 is built from 14 residues. The CDR3 bases are TGTGCCAGCGGTTTACCGGGGACCTACAATGAGCAGTTCTTC. Amino acid sequence: CASGLPGTYNEQFF.

The chain couples TRBV11-1 to TRBJ2-1; a weak D match, TRBD2 (5 bases). The CDR3 is 17 amino acids. Germline loops: CDR1 SGHAT, CDR2 FQDESV (reference sequence). V gave up 1 base and J gave up 2 bases, with 15 bases separating them. The CDR3 DNA follows: TGTGCCAGCAGCTTAGGGTTAAACACCGGGACCTACAATGAGCAGTTCTTC. As protein: CASSLGLNTGTYNEQFF.

There are many counts of this clonotype. V and J are TRBV6-5 and TRBJ2-1; 8 bases match TRBD2. The CDR3 has 16 residues. J gave up 4 bases and V 0 bases, and 5 bases lay outside the gene matches. Germline values: CDR1 MNHEY, CDR2 SVGAGI. The chain's CDR3 is CASSYSSSGYYNEQFF. DNA of the CDR3: TGTGCCAGCAGTTACTCCTCTAGCGGGTATTACAATGAGCAGTTCTTC.

Ten or more counts support this clonotype. The chain has TRBV7-8 and TRBJ2-5; maybe TRBD2 (5 bases). The CDR3 spans 14 residues. Germline CDR1 reads SGHVS; CDR2 reads FQNEAQ. V dropped 0 bases and J dropped 5 bases, with 10 bases sitting between them. The CDR3, as DNA: TGTGCCAGCAGCTTAGCGAGGGAAGGGGAGACCCAGTACTTC. This encodes CASSLAREGETQYF.

This clonotype is medium-sized in the sample. The chain couples TRBV5-1 to TRBJ2-7; 10 bases fit TRBD2. The CDR3 runs 17 residues. CDR1 and CDR2 (germline): SGHRS, YFSETQ. Trimming at V came to 4 bases and at J to 4 bases, leaving 14 bases not matched to a gene. The CDR3 spells CASSAQLAGPTGYEQYF. The CDR3 DNA reads as TGCGCCAGCAGCGCACAACTAGCGGGACCGACAGGTTACGAGCAGTACTTC.

This clonotype was seen many times. This chain uses TRBV16 with TRBJ1-1, with D hard to call. The CDR3 consists of 13 residues. Trimming left V 4 bases short and J 8 bases short, with 14 bases between. Germline CDR1 is KGHSY and CDR2 is FQNENV. CDR3: CASSLLQDGEAFF. Here the CDR3 DNA reads TGTGCCAGCAGCCTATTGCAGGATGGGGAAGCTTTCTTT.

This clonotype was detected many times. The rearrangement joins TRBV12-3 or TRBV12-4 to TRBJ2-1; no reliable D call. This CDR3 is 13 amino acids long. Trimming took 5 bases from V and 4 from J, leaving 9 bases between them. As DNA, the CDR3 is TGTGCCAGCAGTCTCCTAGGGTACAATGAGCAGTTCTTC. Translating gives CASSLLGYNEQFF.

The genes are TRBV6-5 and TRBJ2-1; 10 positions agree with TRBD2. CDR3 length: 21 residues. Germline CDR1 is MNHEY and CDR2 is SVGAGI. V trimming: 2 bases; J trimming: 2 bases; junction bases outside the gene matches: 18. The CDR3 DNA sequence: TGTGCCAGCAGTTACGACCCGCCGAGCGGGAGGGCGGCAGCGCCCTACAATGAGCAGTTCTTC. This codes for CASSYDPPSGRAAAPYNEQFF.

In this sample, this clonotype turned up many times. CDR3 amino acids: CSVDGTVTYNEQFF. CDR3 nucleotide sequence: TGCAGCGTTGATGGGACAGTAACCTACAATGAGCAGTTCTTC. The chain couples TRBV29-1 to TRBJ2-1; 7 bases are shared with TRBD1. This CDR3 is 14 amino acids long. V trimming: 3 bases; J trimming: 2 bases; junction bases outside the gene matches: 4. CDR1 is SQVTM, CDR2 ANQGSEA, per germline.

This clonotype was recorded at least ten times. This chain connects TRBV20-1 to TRBJ2-1; D remains ambiguous. V lost 1 base and J 5 bases, leaving 12 bases between the germline ends. The CDR3 loop spans 14 amino acids. CDR1 is DFQATT, CDR2 SNEGSKA, per germline (reference sequence). As DNA, the CDR3 is TGCAGTGCTAGAGTGGTTTGGTCCCACAATGAGCAGTTCTTC. Translating gives CSARVVWSHNEQFF.

This clonotype was counted ten times or more. This rearrangement joins TRBV10-3 to TRBJ2-2; 11 bases are a match to TRBD2. After removal of 6 bases from V and 6 bases from J, the junction contained 9 bases not matched to a gene. Germline CDR1 and CDR2: ENHRY and SYGVKD. This CDR3 comprises 16 residues. CDR3 DNA: TGTGCCATCAGGGCCGGGACTAGCGGCGCGGCCGGGGAGCTGTTTTTT. Its translation is CAIRAGTSGAAGELFF.

About this clonotype: An end of the junction does not agree with germline; a read error may underlie this. V usage is TRBV5-1 and J usage is TRBJ2-7; 8 bases are a match to TRBD1. Germline V gene data show CDR1 as SGHRS and CDR2 as YFSETQ. The CDR3 loop spans 15 amino acids. Here the CDR3 DNA reads TGCGCCAGCAGCGCGGGACAGGTTGACTCCTACGAGCTGTACTTC. Protein: CASSAGQVDSYELYF.

This clonotype came up many times. The V gene is TRBV7-2, the J gene TRBJ1-4; D might be TRBD1 (5 bases). The V and J ends lost 4 bases and 4 bases respectively, with 13 bases between them. The germline V gene encodes CDR1 SGHTA and CDR2 FQGNSA. CDR3 length equals 15 residues. The CDR3, as DNA: TGTGCCAGCAGCTATTTCCGACAGAGTAATGAAAAACTGTTTTTT. It encodes CASSYFRQSNEKLFF.

This clonotype was recorded at least ten times. The chain couples TRBV2 to TRBJ1-1; D unresolved. V lost 7 bases to trimming and J lost 0 bases, with 9 bases between them. This CDR3 has 13 amino acids. The germline V gene encodes CDR1 SNHLY and CDR2 FYNNEI. CDR3 region: CASNTIMNTEAFF. CDR3 in DNA: TGTGCCAGCAATACTATAATGAACACTGAAGCTTTCTTT.